This TCR beta chain was sequenced in a study of Graves' ophthalmopathy and Graves' hyperthyroidism. Findings and caveats of the study: Ophthalmopathy progression predictions by the model showed around 72% specificity and about 68% sensitivity. Among expanded thyroid clonotypes above 0.001 frequency, most also occurred in blood.

This CDR3 region has 11 residues. Germline CDR1 is SNHLY and CDR2 is FYNNEI. Hyperthyroidism patients were newly diagnosed, ill under 2 months, and aged 18 to 65 years. Each diagnosis was determined on the basis of clinical symptoms, serum thyroxine, TRAb, thyroid ultrasound and orbital computed tomography. This clonotype was seen only a few times. Its specificity is unknown. The sequenced template was RNA, covering the TCR beta CDR3 region. HTBI primers were employed in first-round RT-PCR, then a second-round multiplex PCR followed. TCRdb reprocessed the multiplex PCR reads with MiXCR, giving one entry per CDR3 protein. The sample lists around 520,000 distinct CDR3 sequences, 39% seen once, with 4% to 5% in the top ten.

Sequenced material: peripheral blood or thyroid tissue (not recorded which). The V and J genes are TRBV2 and TRBJ2-5; TRBD2 matches at 7 bases. The DNA matches TRBJ2-1 better at its end, which makes the J call doubtful. The receptor comes from an adult man with Graves' hyperthyroidism. Written as DNA, the CDR3 is TGTGCCAGCAGGCTAGCGGCTTCTCAGTTCTTC. Its translation: CASRLAASQFF.